These 15 T cell receptor beta chains share one sample of origin, sequenced in a study of Ad26.COV2.S vaccination and SARS-CoV-2 variants (dated by TCRdb to the early 2020s). Receptor amplification or capture employed the immunoSEQ multiplex PCR assay. This is the immuneACCESS table as TCRdb keeps it, with only in-frame sequences that have V and J called. A part of the clones is gone; compared with another copy, unresolved V genes explain less than half, and the rest is unexplained. This sample gives some 400,000 clones in total; about 89% of them show up just once. 1.5% to 2% of the sample lies in the top ten. This sample's treatment or condition label indicates: 19 received Ad26.COV2.S at low or high dose, single or two shots; 5 received placebo; per-sample allocation not given. For vaccine and placebo recipients, repertoires were sequenced using samples collected on day 63 after the first injection.

The specimen was peripheral blood, collected in a trial of Ad26.COV2.S vaccine versus placebo. These receptors were collected from a person between 18 and 65 years old who received the Ad26.COV2.S COVID-19 vaccine or a placebo.

J is TRBJ1-4 and V is TRBV18; D is ambiguous. The CDR3 length is 15 residues. Germline CDR1 reads KGHSH; CDR2 reads LQKENI. V was cut by 1 base and J by 6 bases, with 12 bases left in between. CDR3 sequence (DNA): TGTGCCAGCTCACCACGGAGGGATGCTGATGAAAAACTGTTTTTT. Translating it yields CASSPRRDADEKLFF. Variable domain in full (rest from reference TRBV18 and TRBJ1-4): NAGVMQNPRHLVRRRGQEARLRCSPMKGHSHVYWYRQLPEEGLKFMVYLQKENIIDESGMPKERFSAEFPKEGPSILRIQQVVRGDSAAYFCASSPRRDADEKLFFGSGTQLSVL.

The CDR3 coding sequence is TGTGCCAGCAGTTACGCCAGGGGGCGCCAAAACATTCAGTACTTC. It yields the protein CASSYARGRQNIQYF. This chain connects TRBV6-5 to TRBJ2-4, with TRBD1 identical over 8 bases. The CDR3 has 15 residues. V lost 2 bases and J lost 5; bases outside the gene matches: 5. In germline, CDR1 is MNHEY, CDR2 SVGAGI.

The chain links TRBV6-4 to TRBJ2-2; no firm D call. The CDR3 has 15 amino acids. Germline CDR1 MRHNA, CDR2 SNTAGT. V lost 4 bases and J lost 2, with 11 bases in between. CDR3 residues: CASSAEPANTGELFF. The CDR3 bases are TGTGCCAGCAGTGCTGAGCCTGCTAACACCGGGGAGCTGTTTTTT.

A single count supports this clone. The V gene is TRBV6-1, the J gene TRBJ1-1; possible D gene TRBD1, 5 bases. The ends were cut back, 2 bases at V and 10 bases at J, with 14 bases in the middle. Germline CDR1 and CDR2: MNHNS and SASEGT. The CDR3 runs to 13 residues. The DNA of the CDR3 is TGTGCCAGCAGTGAATTGGTCTTCGGGGGAGCTTTCTTT. This translates into CASSELVFGGAFF.

This chain connects TRBV11-3 to TRBJ2-5, with no clear D. Germline CDR1 is SGHNT and CDR2 is YENEEA. CDR3 length equals 14 residues. V gave up 4 bases and J gave up 5 bases, with 14 bases separating them. The CDR3 nucleotides read TGTGCCAGCAGCTCGCATGGTAGTGTGGAGACCCAGTACTTC. Amino acid sequence: CASSSHGSVETQYF.

This clone was counted a single time. The chain's CDR3 is CASSYYGSDTGELFF. For the CDR3, the DNA is TGTGCCAGCAGTTACTACGGGAGTGACACCGGGGAGCTGTTTTTT. The V call is TRBV6-2 or TRBV6-3, the J call TRBJ2-2; possible D gene TRBD2, 6 bases. This CDR3 contains 15 residues. Trimming cost V 1 base and J 3 bases, with 9 bases left between them. The germline V gene has CDR1 MNHEY and CDR2 SVGEGT.

In DNA, the CDR3 is TGCGCCAGCAGCTCAGGGACAGGGTCTGGCCACGAGCAGTACTTC. Protein sequence: CASSSGTGSGHEQYF. The chain has TRBV5-1 and TRBJ2-7; TRBD1 aligns across 9 bases. Germline V lookup: CDR1 SGHRS, CDR2 YFSETQ. The V gene end was trimmed by 3 bases and the J gene end by 5 bases; junction bases not matched to a gene: 9. The CDR3 runs to 15 residues. Filled out from reference TRBV5-1 and TRBJ2-7, the complete variable domain reads KAGVTQTPRYLIKTRGQQVTLSCSPISGHRSVSWYQQTPGQGLQFLFEYFSETQRNKGNFPGRFSGRQFSNSRSEMNVSTLELGDSALYLCASSSGTGSGHEQYFGPGTRLTVT.

This chain connects TRBV7-8 to TRBJ1-2; 10 bases fit TRBD1. The CDR3 runs 18 residues. V lost 0 bases and J lost 6; bases outside the gene matches: 13. From germline, CDR1 is SGHVS and CDR2 FQNEAQ. The CDR3 protein is CASSLARRAGTGVDGYTF. The CDR3 DNA follows: TGTGCCAGCAGCTTAGCCCGGCGGGCCGGGACAGGGGTTGATGGCTACACCTTC.

Many counts were recorded for this clone. The chain joins TRBV3-1 (or the pseudogene TRBV3-2) to TRBJ2-1, with 13 bases lining up with TRBD2. CDR3 length: 18 residues. Germline CDR1 is LGHDT and CDR2 is YNNKEL (reference sequence). Trimming at V came to 0 bases and at J to 9 bases, leaving 11 bases not matched to a gene. The CDR3 here is CASSQDTPGTSGIIEQFF. The CDR3 DNA reads as TGTGCCAGCAGCCAAGATACCCCAGGGACTAGCGGGATTATTGAGCAGTTCTTC.

This clone was seen more than once but under ten times. This rearrangement joins TRBV7-3 to TRBJ1-5, with unresolved D. This CDR3 contains 13 residues. CDR1 and CDR2 (germline): SGHTA, FQGTGA. V lost 0 bases and J 5 bases, leaving 5 bases between the germline ends. The CDR3 region is CASSLTLDQPQHF. For the CDR3, the DNA is TGTGCCAGCAGCTTAACGCTGGATCAGCCCCAGCATTTT.

The count of this clone is one. The chain is built from TRBV27 and TRBJ1-5; a weak D match, TRBD1 (6 bases). Between the trimmed V and J ends, which lost 7 bases and 6 bases, there was a span of 19 bases. Germline CDR1 MNHEY, CDR2 SMNVEV (reference sequence). This CDR3 spans 15 amino acids. This CDR3 is CASTEYAGVSQPQHF. The CDR3, as DNA: TGTGCCAGCACCGAGTATGCAGGGGTAAGTCAGCCCCAGCATTTT.

The rearrangement uses TRBV5-6 and TRBJ2-3; 7 bases map to TRBD2. J was trimmed by 3 bases and V by 2 bases; bases with no gene match: 6. This CDR3 contains 15 residues. Germline loops: CDR1 SGHDT, CDR2 YYEEEE. In nucleotides, the CDR3 is TGTGCCAGCAGCTTTGGACTAGAGGAAACAGATACGCAGTATTTT. It codes for CASSFGLEETDTQYF.

The J gene is TRBJ1-2, the V gene TRBV19; TRBD1 matches 7 bases. V was clipped by 6 bases and J by 2 bases; unmatched bases: 12. From germline, CDR1 is LNHDA and CDR2 SQIVND (reference sequence). This CDR3 comprises 16 residues. This chain's CDR3 is CASSHFGQGVNYGYTF. The CDR3 nucleotides read TGTGCCAGTAGCCACTTTGGGCAGGGGGTAAACTATGGCTACACCTTC.

This sequence joins TRBV6-1 and TRBJ1-1, with D perhaps matching TRBD1 (5 bases). Trimming stripped 2 bases from V and 2 bases from J, with 9 bases between. The germline CDR1 and CDR2 sequences are MNHNS and SASEGT. This CDR3 spans 14 amino acids. CDR3 amino acids: CASSEFRANTEAFF. The DNA of the CDR3 is TGTGCCAGCAGTGAATTCAGGGCCAACACTGAAGCTTTCTTT.

V and J are TRBV13 and TRBJ1-3, with 7 nucleotides matching TRBD1. Germline-derived CDR1 and CDR2 are PRHDT and FYEKMQ (reference sequence). Trimming at V came to 7 bases and at J to 0 bases, leaving 9 bases not matched to a gene. The CDR3 spans 16 residues. The CDR3 loop reads CASTNRGDLSGNTIYF. The CDR3 DNA reads as TGTGCCAGCACCAACAGGGGTGACCTCTCTGGAAACACCATATATTTT.